A selection of T cell receptor beta chains follows, all from one sample in a study of shared clonotypes between healthy human individuals. Repertoires were generated with immunoSEQ multiplex PCR, while TCRdb's copy carries only in-frame clones and drops some. The sample lists more than 400,000 clones; around 95% were seen once. Sequencing was carried out using naive CD4+ T cells sorted from blood. The receptors originated from a woman aged 25 to 39 in good health. CDR3s include the opening cysteine and the closing phenylalanine or tryptophan. A D gene is named only where the DNA matches it firmly. Some rows have no size entry. The others give once, few or many, or a class for an expanded clone.

size | D | J | V | DNA | CDR3
- | - | TRBJ1-1 | TRBV30 | TGTGCCTGGAATCGGGTGTTGGTTGCTTTCTTT | CAWNRVLVAFF
- | - | TRBJ2-2 | TRBV5-1 | TGCGCCAGCAGCCGCTGGCCGGCAGACAACACCGGGGAGCTGTTTTTT | CASSRWPADNTGELFF
- | - | TRBJ1-6 | TRBV2 | TGTGCCAGCAGTGAAGGGCGGAGTAATTCACCCCTCCACTTT | CASSEGRSNSPLHF
once | - | TRBJ1-4 | TRBV21-1 | TGTGCCAACAAGGATGAAAAACTGTTTTTT | CANKDEKLFF
- | - | TRBJ2-1 | TRBV11-1 | TGTGCCAGCAGCTCGGGACCCCGGACCTACAATGAGCAGTTCTTC | CASSSGPRTYNEQFF
- | TRBD1 | TRBJ1-1 | TRBV6-4 | TGTGCCAGCAGTCCCCTAGGGACAGGGGCCACTGAAGCTTTCTTT | CASSPLGTGATEAFF
- | TRBD2 | TRBJ2-7 | TRBV6-1 | TGTGCCAGCAGTGATCTAGCGGGAGGCTCCTACGAGCAGTACTTC | CASSDLAGGSYEQYF
- | - | TRBJ1-5 | TRBV9 | TGTGCCAGCAGCGTAGACGGAGGAGGCAATCAGCCCCAGCATTTT | CASSVDGGGNQPQHF
- | - | TRBJ2-7 | TRBV5-6 | TGTGCCAGCAGCTTCCCAGAGACCTACGAGCAGTACTTC | CASSFPETYEQYF
once | - | TRBJ2-2 | TRBV4-2 | TGTGCCAGCAGCCAAGTTGCGGGCGTTAACACCGGGGAGCTGTTTTTT | CASSQVAGVNTGELFF
few | TRBD2 | TRBJ2-1 | TRBV5-1 | TGCGCCAGCAGCTCCCAGACTAGCCGCCACAATGAGCAGTTCTTC | CASSSQTSRHNEQFF
- | - | TRBJ2-7 | TRBV25-1 | TGTGCCAGCAGTGTAGGTTTGAGACAGTCTTACGAGCAGTACTTC | CASSVGLRQSYEQYF
- | TRBD2 | TRBJ2-2 | TRBV9 | TGTGCCAGCAGCCCGGGACTAGCGGGAATGGCCGGGGAGCTGTTTTTT | CASSPGLAGMAGELFF
- | TRBD2 | TRBJ2-2 | TRBV19 | TGTGCCAGTAGAGTAGCGGGAGCCAGCACCGGGGAGCTGTTTTTT | CASRVAGASTGELFF
few | - | TRBJ2-5 | TRBV11-3 | TGTGCCAGCAGCTTAGCCAGGAGTAAGACCCAGTACTTC | CASSLARSKTQYF
- | TRBD1 | TRBJ2-7 | TRBV5-1 | TGCGCCAGCAGCTTGGTATCCGGGACAGGCTTCTCCTACGAGCAGTACTTC | CASSLVSGTGFSYEQYF
- | - | TRBJ2-2 | TRBV6-1 | TGTGCCAGCAGTGAATCTACACGGGAGTGGGGGGCCGGGGAGCTGTTTTTT | CASSESTREWGAGELFF
- | - | TRBJ2-7 | TRBV6-6 | TGTGCCAGCAGTTCGCCCCGGGCAGGGGGGTACGAGCAGTACTTC | CASSSPRAGGYEQYF
- | - | TRBJ1-5 | TRBV29-1 | TGCAGCGTTGCCGGGGGCCCAGAGCCCCAGCATTTT | CSVAGGPEPQHF
- | - | TRBJ2-7 | TRBV27 | TGTGCCAGCAGCCCGGGGATATCGACGCACGAGCAGTACTTC | CASSPGISTHEQYF
- | TRBD1 | TRBJ2-7 | TRBV7-2 | TGTGCCAGCAGCTTAGGGGGACAGGTAGCCTACGAGCAGTACTTC | CASSLGGQVAYEQYF
- | TRBD1 | TRBJ2-2 | TRBV29-1 | TGCAGCGCAGGACAGGGTGAAACCGGGGAGCTGTTTTTT | CSAGQGETGELFF
- | - | TRBJ2-2 | TRBV6-5 | TGTGCCAGCAGCCAAGGACTGATCGGGGAGCTGTTTTTT | CASSQGLIGELFF
- | TRBD1 | TRBJ1-4 | TRBV27 | TGTGCCAGCAGTTTATTTCAGGCAGGGGGCAGAAAACTGTTTTTT | CASSLFQAGGRKLFF
- | - | TRBJ2-6 | TRBV9 | TGTGCCAGCACCAAGTGGGGCTCTGGGGCCAACGTCCTGACTTTC | CASTKWGSGANVLTF
- | - | TRBJ2-4 | TRBV19 | TGTGCCAGTAGTTCGCGACAGCCCCTGGCCAAAAACATTCAGTACTTC | CASSSRQPLAKNIQYF
- | - | TRBJ2-7 | TRBV5-1 | TGCGCCAGCAGCAAAGGACGGAGCTACGAGCAGTACTTC | CASSKGRSYEQYF
- | - | TRBJ1-1 | TRBV19 | TGTGCCAGTAGTACGGCCGGGGGGAACACTGAAGCTTTCTTT | CASSTAGGNTEAFF
- | TRBD2 | TRBJ2-7 | TRBV7-2 | TGTGCCAGCAGCTTACAGGGAGGGCCCTACGAGCAGTACTTC | CASSLQGGPYEQYF
- | - | TRBJ2-7 | TRBV28 | TGTGCCAGCAGTGGACAGGGAGGGAACGAGCAGTACTTC | CASSGQGGNEQYF
- | - | TRBJ1-1 | TRBV11-3 | TGTGCCAGCAGCTTAGAGGAGGACGGTGAAGCTTTCTTT | CASSLEEDGEAFF
once | TRBD2 | TRBJ2-1 | TRBV10-1 | TGCGCCAGCAGTGAGTCGTCTGGACTAGCGGGAGGGCCGTCCTACAATGAGCAGTTCTTC | CASSESSGLAGGPSYNEQFF
- | - | TRBJ2-1 | TRBV10-2 | TGCGCCAGCAGTGAGCCGGGGCATACAATGGAGCAGTTCTTC | CASSEPGHTMEQFF
- | TRBD1 | TRBJ1-2 | TRBV28 | TGTGCCAGCAGACTTGGGACAGACTATGGCTACACCTTC | CASRLGTDYGYTF
- | - | TRBJ1-5 | TRBV6-1 | TGTGCCAGCAGTGAATCGCGGGGAGGAGGGCACAATCAGCCCCAGCATTTT | CASSESRGGGHNQPQHF
- | TRBD1 | TRBJ2-7 | TRBV27 | TGTGCCAGCAGTTTCCTCCGGGACAGAGACTACGAGCAGTACTTC | CASSFLRDRDYEQYF
- | - | TRBJ2-7 | TRBV6-1 | TGTGCCAGCAGTATCGACAGGAGCTACGAGCAGTACTTC | CASSIDRSYEQYF
once | - | TRBJ2-1 | TRBV6-1 | TGTGCCAGCAAACAACAGCTACCCTCCTACAATGAGCAGTTCTTC | CASKQQLPSYNEQFF
- | TRBD2 | TRBJ2-5 | TRBV27 | TGTGCCAGCAGTGGTGGGACTAGCGGGAGAAATCGGCAGTACTTC | CASSGGTSGRNRQYF
- | - | TRBJ2-1 | TRBV28 | TGTGCCAGCATCCTGTCCGGGAGACCTTACAATGAGCAGTTCTTC | CASILSGRPYNEQFF
- | - | TRBJ1-2 | TRBV6-1 | TGTGCCAGCATTGAACACCGCTATGGCTACACCTTC | CASIEHRYGYTF
- | - | TRBJ2-3 | TRBV2 | TGTGCCAGCACGAGGGGCCAAACCTACACAGATACGCAGTATTTT | CASTRGQTYTDTQYF
- | TRBD1 | TRBJ2-5 | TRBV2 | TGTGCCAGCAGGACAGGGTACCAAGAGACCCAGTACTTC | CASRTGYQETQYF
- | - | TRBJ1-4 | TRBV2 | TGTGCCAGCAGTGAGGGGGCGACTAATGAAAAACTGTTTTTT | CASSEGATNEKLFF